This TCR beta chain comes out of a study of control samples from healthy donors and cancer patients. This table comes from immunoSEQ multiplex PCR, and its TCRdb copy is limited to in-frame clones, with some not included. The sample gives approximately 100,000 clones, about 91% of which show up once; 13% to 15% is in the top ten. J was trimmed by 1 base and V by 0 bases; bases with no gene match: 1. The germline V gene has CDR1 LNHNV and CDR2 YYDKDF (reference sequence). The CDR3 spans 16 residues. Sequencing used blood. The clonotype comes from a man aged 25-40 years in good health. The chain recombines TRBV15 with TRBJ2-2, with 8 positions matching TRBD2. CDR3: CATSREAGENTGELFF. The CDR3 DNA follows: TGTGCCACCAGCAGAGAAGCGGGAGAGAACACCGGGGAGCTGTTTTTT.